This T cell receptor beta chain was sequenced in a study of glioma-infiltrating T cells after dendritic cell vaccination. A word on this clone: What it recognizes is unknown.

In germline, CDR1 is MGHDK, CDR2 SYGVNS. The CDR3 has 16 residues. V was cut by 6 bases and J by 2 bases, with 17 bases left in between. Findings and caveats of the study: No direct clonality-survival link was found; a diverse polyclonal response may matter.

The time point was: after dendritic cell vaccination, including at tumor progression/relapse. Some clones are missing from TCRdb's copy, which holds only in-frame ones; the method was immunoSEQ multiplex PCR. The data contain roughly 88,000 clones, 70% to 90% of them singletons. The TCR comes from a human donor with glioblastoma. The sequencing here drew on blood, taken after dendritic cell vaccination. The rearrangement joins TRBV25-1 to TRBJ2-1, with D perhaps TRBD2 (7 bases). CDR3 in DNA: TGTGCCAGCAGCCGGCAAGGGGGGGCCCCCTACAATGAGCAGTTCTTC. Translated, it gives CASSRQGGAPYNEQFF.